The clone carrying this T cell receptor beta chain was detected ten times or more. The antigen remains unidentified. A quantitative 5'-RACE method, one with molecular barcodes, was used to make TCR beta libraries. TCRdb processed the 5' RACE reads anew with MiXCR; each CDR3 protein has one entry. The sample records approximately 250,000 distinct CDR3 sequences, approximately 8.4% being singletons. The source of the sample is a study of CD8 T cells in ankylosing spondylitis. Study-level results: Disease-linked clones were CD8+ and relatively rare in peripheral blood. Disease-associated clones were reportedly significantly overrepresented in matched ankylosing spondylitis synovial fluid.

V lost 5 bases and J 7 bases, leaving 18 bases between the germline ends. This CDR3 spans 14 amino acids. The germline gives CDR1 LNHDA, CDR2 SQIVND (reference sequence). This rearrangement joins TRBV19 to TRBJ2-7; D possibly corresponds to TRBD2 (6 bases). The clonotype comes from a female donor with ankylosing spondylitis or in good health (not recorded which). Sequenced material: blood, either unsorted or a sorted T cell fraction (not recorded which). The CDR3 spells CASSLSIAGGEQYF. CDR3 in DNA: TGTGCCAGTAGTCTCTCGATTGCCGGAGGGGAGCAGTACTTC.